One sample yielded the 23 T cell receptor beta chains listed below, sequenced in a study of blood T cell repertoires in COVID-19. Sequencing used immunoSEQ multiplex PCR; TCRdb keeps in-frame clones, though not all of them. The data show approximately 21,000 clones, more than 65% seen once. The sequenced material came from peripheral blood. The receptors come from an elderly man with acute or convalescent COVID-19.

The J gene is TRBJ1-5, the V gene TRBV2, with a tentative D call TRBD1 (6 bases). The CDR3 consists of 18 residues. V lost 5 bases and J 4 bases, leaving 24 bases between the germline ends. Germline V gene lookup returns CDR1 SNHLY and CDR2 FYNNEI. Here the CDR3 DNA reads TGTGCCAGCAGTTACGGGAGGGGCAGGGGTGAAATGAATCAGCCCCAGCATTTT. Its protein is CASSYGRGRGEMNQPQHF.

This chain connects TRBV19 to TRBJ2-1, with 9 bases that match TRBD2. This CDR3 has 17 amino acids. From germline, CDR1 is LNHDA and CDR2 SQIVND (reference sequence). The V and J ends lost 7 bases and 10 bases, in that order; junction bases with no gene match: 20. The CDR3 sequence is CASTRLAGRANVGEQFF. In DNA form, the CDR3 reads TGTGCCAGTACCCGGCTAGCGGGAAGGGCGAATGTGGGCGAGCAGTTCTTC.

This clone qualifies as medium-sized. The V call is TRBV7-9, the J call TRBJ1-1, with TRBD1 as a possible D gene (6 bases). The CDR3 contains 12 residues. V was cut by 5 bases and J by 4 bases, with 8 bases left in between. Germline CDR1 reads SEHNR; CDR2 reads FQNEAQ (reference sequence). Here the CDR3 DNA reads TGTGCCAGCAGCACAGGGTTCACTGAAGCTTTCTTT. It codes for CASSTGFTEAFF.

This clone has just one count. This chain joins TRBV11-2 and TRBJ2-7, with a weak D call TRBD1 (5 bases). The CDR3 has 15 amino acids. V lost 3 bases and J 1 base, leaving 13 bases between the germline ends. Germline lookup yields CDR1 SGHAT and CDR2 FQNNGV. CDR3 nucleotide sequence: TGTGCCAGCAGCTTGTCCAGGGTCGGTTCCTACGAGCAGTACGTC. As protein: CASSLSRVGSYEQYV.

This clone was detected a few times. The chain has TRBV5-1 and TRBJ1-2; 10 bases are shared with TRBD1. CDR3 size: 13 residues. Losses at the gene ends were 6 bases for V and 6 bases for J; bases not matched to a gene: 5. Germline assignment: CDR1 SGHRS and CDR2 YFSETQ. The CDR3 DNA reads TGCGCCAGCAAGGGACAGGGGTCGGATGGCTACACCTTC. Translation gives CASKGQGSDGYTF. The whole variable domain, filled in from reference TRBV5-1 and TRBJ1-2, reads KAGVTQTPRYLIKTRGQQVTLSCSPISGHRSVSWYQQTPGQGLQFLFEYFSETQRNKGNFPGRFSGRQFSNSRSEMNVSTLELGDSALYLCASKGQGSDGYTFGSGTRLTVV.

This clone occurred once. The chain couples TRBV7-3 to TRBJ2-1, with 11 bases that match TRBD2. This CDR3 contains 15 residues. V trimming: 5 bases; J trimming: 5 bases; junction bases outside the gene matches: 5. Germline V CDR1 and CDR2: SGHTA, FQGTGA. The CDR3, as DNA: TGTGCCAGCAGCCCCGGGACTAGCGGAAACAATGAGCAGTTCTTC. Translation: CASSPGTSGNNEQFF.

V usage is TRBV5-4 and J usage is TRBJ2-5; D perhaps matches TRBD1 (6 bases). Trimming took 6 bases from V and 6 from J, leaving 18 bases between them. Per germline, CDR1 SGHNT and CDR2 YYREEE (reference sequence). CDR3 length: 14 residues. Here the CDR3 reads CASTSRPGVKTQYF. The CDR3 region has the DNA TGTGCCAGCACCTCCCGCCCAGGGGTTAAGACCCAGTACTTC.

This clone was seen once. The chain is built from TRBV9 and TRBJ2-2; D is undetermined. CDR3 size: 13 residues. CDR1 is SGDLS, CDR2 YYNGEE, per germline. Trimming took 2 bases from V and 6 from J, leaving 8 bases between them. The CDR3 bases are TGTGCCAGCAGCGTTACAAGTCCCGGGGAGCTGTTTTTT. Its protein is CASSVTSPGELFF.

The chain links TRBV6-5 to TRBJ1-5; 7 bases map to TRBD1. The CDR3 extends over 13 amino acids. V gave up 5 bases and J gave up 7 bases; unmatched junction bases: 5. The germline gives CDR1 MNHEY, CDR2 SVGAGI. CDR3 residues: CASSTQGHQPQHF. CDR3 in DNA: TGTGCCAGCAGTACACAGGGGCACCAGCCCCAGCATTTT.

The gene calls are TRBV11-2 and TRBJ2-3, with a weak D call TRBD2 (5 bases). CDR3 size: 12 residues. The V and J ends lost 6 bases and 8 bases respectively, with 12 bases between them. Per the germline V gene, CDR1 is SGHAT and CDR2 is FQNNGV. Here the CDR3 DNA reads TGTGCCAGCAGTCCTAACCGGGGTACGCAGTATTTT. This sequence encodes CASSPNRGTQYF. The complete variable domain, with remaining parts taken from reference TRBV11-2 and TRBJ2-3, reads EAGVAQSPRYKIIEKRQSVAFWCNPISGHATLYWYQQILGQGPKLLIQFQNNGVVDDSQLPKDRFSAERLKGVDSTLKIQPAKLEDSAVYLCASSPNRGTQYFGPGTRLTVL.

J is TRBJ1-2 and V is TRBV2, with 8 bases identical to TRBD1. Germline values: CDR1 SNHLY, CDR2 FYNNEI. The CDR3 has 16 amino acids. The trim removed 5 bases at V and 5 bases at J, leaving 13 bases unmatched. The CDR3 DNA reads as TGTGCCAGCAGTCCCGAAGCCCAGGGGGCAGGGTATGGCTACACCTTC. This encodes CASSPEAQGAGYGYTF.

The chain recombines TRBV10-3 with TRBJ2-4, with D possibly being TRBD1 (6 bases). The CDR3 runs to 14 residues. V gave up 2 bases and J gave up 6 bases, with 11 bases separating them. Per germline, CDR1 ENHRY and CDR2 SYGVKD. In nucleotides, the CDR3 is TGTGCCATCAGTGAGACGGACAGAGGAAACATTCAGTACTTC. The encoded protein is CAISETDRGNIQYF.

This clone was seen once. The chain recombines TRBV20-1 with TRBJ2-7; 7 bases fit TRBD2. The length of the CDR3 is 14 residues. Germline CDR1 and CDR2: DFQATT and SNEGSKA (reference sequence). The V and J ends lost 3 bases and 4 bases, in that order; junction bases with no gene match: 9. The DNA for the CDR3 is TGCAGTGCTAGTGAGGGCGGGAGTGGTTACGAGCAGTACTTC. Translation gives CSASEGGSGYEQYF.

The CDR3 reads CASSPPGGEAGELFF. The DNA for the CDR3 is TGTGCCAGCTCACCTCCGGGGGGCGAAGCCGGGGAGCTGTTTTTT. This chain connects TRBV18 to TRBJ2-2; the D gene is possibly TRBD2 (7 bases). This CDR3 is 15 amino acids long. Trimming left V 3 bases short and J 6 bases short, with 14 bases between. The V gene's germline CDR1 is KGHSH and CDR2 LQKENI.

The chain couples TRBV19 to TRBJ2-3, with 14 bases fitting TRBD2. The J segment lost 8 bases and the V segment lost 6 bases, leaving 13 bases of the junction unmatched. Germline lookup yields CDR1 LNHDA and CDR2 SQIVND (reference sequence). The CDR3 covers 17 residues. The CDR3 sequence: CASSGTSGSWVAITQYF. In DNA form, the CDR3 reads TGTGCCAGTAGCGGGACTAGCGGGAGCTGGGTCGCAATTACGCAGTATTTT.

This clone was recorded only once. This chain links TRBV4-1 with TRBJ2-5; 10 nucleotides match TRBD2. The CDR3 is made up of 16 amino acids. The V and J ends lost 2 bases and 4 bases, in that order; junction bases with no gene match: 7. Germline V gene data show CDR1 as MGHRA and CDR2 as YSYEKL. The CDR3 here is CASSQLAGAWGETQYF. In DNA form, the CDR3 reads TGCGCCAGCAGCCAACTAGCGGGAGCTTGGGGAGAGACCCAGTACTTC.

V is TRBV7-2 and J is TRBJ2-3, with TRBD1 as a possible D gene (6 bases). Germline lookup yields CDR1 SGHTA and CDR2 FQGNSA. This CDR3 spans 16 amino acids. V shed 3 bases and J shed 1 base, with 14 bases lying between them. The CDR3 sequence: CASSFWGRRGTDTQYF. The CDR3 nucleotides read TGTGCCAGCAGCTTTTGGGGGCGCCGGGGCACAGATACGCAGTATTTT.

This clone appeared a few times. The chain is built from TRBV19 and TRBJ1-6; 11 bases fit TRBD1. The CDR3 length is 15 residues. Germline assignment: CDR1 LNHDA and CDR2 SQIVND (reference sequence). Trimming removed 4 bases from V and 6 bases from J; junction bases left unmatched: 2. CDR3 sequence (DNA): TGTGCCAGTAGTAAGGGACAGGGGGTTAATTCACCCCTCCACTTT. The encoded protein is CASSKGQGVNSPLHF.

The chain recombines TRBV7-2 with TRBJ2-7; 7 bases map to TRBD2. V trimming: 0 bases; J trimming: 2 bases; junction bases outside the gene matches: 4. In germline, CDR1 is SGHTA, CDR2 FQGNSA. CDR3 length: 15 amino acids. CDR3 nucleotides: TGTGCCAGCAGCTTAGCGGGACTATCAACCTACGAGCAGTACTTC. It is translated as CASSLAGLSTYEQYF. Supplemented by reference TRBV7-2 and TRBJ2-7, the full variable domain reads GAGVSQSPSNKVTEKGKDVELRCDPISGHTALYWYRQSLGQGLEFLIYFQGNSAPDKSGLPSDRFSAERTGGSVSTLTIQRTQQEDSAVYLCASSLAGLSTYEQYFGPGTRLTVT.

The genes are TRBV27 and TRBJ2-5; D gene ambiguous. Deletions cut 0 bases from V and 5 bases from J, with 10 bases between. Germline V gene lookup returns CDR1 MNHEY and CDR2 SMNVEV (reference sequence). There are 14 residues in the CDR3. The DNA for the CDR3 is TGTGCCAGCAGTTTATCAAGGCTGAGGGAGACCCAGTACTTC. Protein: CASSLSRLRETQYF.

The rearrangement links TRBV7-9 to TRBJ2-5; D not resolved. CDR1 and CDR2 from the germline V gene are SEHNR and FQNEAQ (reference sequence). The CDR3 is 15 residues long. V was clipped by 1 base and J by 2 bases, with 11 bases between them. CDR3 in amino acids: CASSLVGSSQETQYF. The CDR3 bases are TGTGCCAGCAGCTTAGTGGGCAGTTCACAAGAGACCCAGTACTTC.

This chain uses TRBV28 with TRBJ2-3, with 9 nucleotides matching TRBD1. Trimming cost V 5 bases and J 5 bases; bases outside gene matches: 20. In germline, CDR1 is MDHEN, CDR2 SYDVKM. This CDR3 region has 19 residues. This CDR3 reads CASSTQHPGQGAKVDTQYF. The CDR3 nucleotides are TGTGCCAGCAGTACACAACATCCGGGACAGGGTGCCAAGGTAGATACGCAGTATTTT.

The gene calls are TRBV6-5 and TRBJ1-6; tentative D call: TRBD1 (6 bases). There are 14 residues in the CDR3. CDR1 MNHEY and CDR2 SVGAGI come from the germline V gene. The V end was cut by 10 bases, the J end by 7 bases, with 17 bases between. The CDR3 loop is CATREGGLNSPLHF. The CDR3 DNA sequence: TGTGCCACTCGGGAAGGGGGTTTGAATTCACCCCTCCACTTT.